The clone carrying this TCR beta chain was seen a handful of times. The time point was: pre-sensitization, week 0. Treatment specified: therapeutic diphenylcyclopropenone sensitization with weekly scalp DPC. The record originates from a study of human T cells and chemical hapten exposure. One entry per CDR3 protein, called by TCRdb with MiXCR from the RACE reads. The table has 89,000 or so distinct CDR3 sequences, about 8.5% seen once. The V end lost 0 bases, the J end lost 8 bases, and 13 bases lay between the germline ends. CDR3 length: 14 residues. Germline CDR1 is SGHDN and CDR2 is FVKESK. Specimen: whole blood, collected in connection with sensitization to the hapten diphenylcyclopropenone (DPC). The chain combines TRBV14 with TRBJ1-2; D is uncertain. The receptor was derived from a middle-aged man with alopecia areata. Some clones in this sample may be carry-over from other donors' samples. CDR3 coding DNA: TGTGCCAGCAGCCAAGATTTACCCTCCTGGGGCTACACCTTC. Its protein is CASSQDLPSWGYTF.